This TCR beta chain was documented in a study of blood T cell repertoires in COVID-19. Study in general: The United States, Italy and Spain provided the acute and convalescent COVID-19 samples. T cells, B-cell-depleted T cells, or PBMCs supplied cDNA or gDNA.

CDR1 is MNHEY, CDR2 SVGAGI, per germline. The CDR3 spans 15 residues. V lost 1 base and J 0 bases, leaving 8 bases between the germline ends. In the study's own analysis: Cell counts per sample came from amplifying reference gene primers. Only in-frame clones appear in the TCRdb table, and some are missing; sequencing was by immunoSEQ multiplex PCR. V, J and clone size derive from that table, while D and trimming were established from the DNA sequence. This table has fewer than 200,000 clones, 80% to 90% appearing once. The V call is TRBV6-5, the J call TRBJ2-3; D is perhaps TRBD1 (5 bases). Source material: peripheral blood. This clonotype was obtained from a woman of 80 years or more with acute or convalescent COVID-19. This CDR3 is CASSYWRQSTDTQYF. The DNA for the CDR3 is TGTGCCAGCAGTTACTGGAGACAGAGCACAGATACGCAGTATTTT.